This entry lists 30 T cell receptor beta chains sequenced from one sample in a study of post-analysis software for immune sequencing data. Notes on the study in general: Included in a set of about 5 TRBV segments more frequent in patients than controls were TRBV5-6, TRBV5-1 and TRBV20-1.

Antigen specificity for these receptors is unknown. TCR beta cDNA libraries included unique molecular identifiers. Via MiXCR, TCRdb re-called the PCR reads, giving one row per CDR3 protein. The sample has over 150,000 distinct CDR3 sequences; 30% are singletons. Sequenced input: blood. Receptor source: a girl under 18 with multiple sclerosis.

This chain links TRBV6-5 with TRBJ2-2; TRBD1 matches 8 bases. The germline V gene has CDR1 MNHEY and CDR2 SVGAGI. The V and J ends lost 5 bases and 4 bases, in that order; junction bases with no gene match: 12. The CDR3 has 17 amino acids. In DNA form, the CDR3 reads TGTGCCAGCAGTCTCGGACAGGGCTGGTACGGCACCGGGGAGCTGTTTTTT. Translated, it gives CASSLGQGWYGTGELFF.

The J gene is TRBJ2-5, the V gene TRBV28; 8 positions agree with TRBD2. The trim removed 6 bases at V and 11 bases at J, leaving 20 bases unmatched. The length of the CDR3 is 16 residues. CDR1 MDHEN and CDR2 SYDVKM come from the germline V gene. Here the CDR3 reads CASSPSGAGVYNEQYF. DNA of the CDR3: TGTGCCAGCAGCCCCTCCGGAGCGGGAGTCTACAATGAGCAGTACTTC.

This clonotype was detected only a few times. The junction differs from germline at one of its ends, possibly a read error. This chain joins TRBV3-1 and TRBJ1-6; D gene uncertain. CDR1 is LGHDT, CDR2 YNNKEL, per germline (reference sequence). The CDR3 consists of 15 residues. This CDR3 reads CASSRKTLETSPLHF. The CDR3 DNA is TGTGCTAGCAGCCGAAAGACTCTCGAAACCTCACCCCTCCACTTT.

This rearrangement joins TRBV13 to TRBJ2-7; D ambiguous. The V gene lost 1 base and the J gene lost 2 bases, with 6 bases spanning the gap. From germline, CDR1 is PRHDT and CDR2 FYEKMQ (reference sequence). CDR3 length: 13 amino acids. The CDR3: CASSLARAYEQYF. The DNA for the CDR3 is TGTGCCAGCAGCTTAGCGCGCGCCTACGAGCAGTACTTC.

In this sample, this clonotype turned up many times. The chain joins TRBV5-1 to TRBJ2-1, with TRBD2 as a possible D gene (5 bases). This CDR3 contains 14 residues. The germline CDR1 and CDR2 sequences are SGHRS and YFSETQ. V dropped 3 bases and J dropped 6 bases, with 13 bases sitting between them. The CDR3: CASSSLEASNEQFF. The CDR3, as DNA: TGCGCCAGCAGCTCCCTGGAGGCCAGCAATGAGCAGTTCTTC.

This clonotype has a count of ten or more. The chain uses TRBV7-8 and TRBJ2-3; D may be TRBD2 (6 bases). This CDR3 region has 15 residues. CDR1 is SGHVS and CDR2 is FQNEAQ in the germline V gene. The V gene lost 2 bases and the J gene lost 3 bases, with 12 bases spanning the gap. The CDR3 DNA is TGTGCCAGCAGCTTAACTAGCTGGGAGACAGATACGCAGTATTTT. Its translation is CASSLTSWETDTQYF. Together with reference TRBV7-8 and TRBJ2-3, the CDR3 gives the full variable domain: GAGVSQSPRYKVAKRGQDVALRCDPISGHVSLFWYQQALGQGPEFLTYFQNEAQLDKSGLPSDRFFAERPEGSVSTLKIQRTQQEDSAVYLCASSLTSWETDTQYFGPGTRLTVL.

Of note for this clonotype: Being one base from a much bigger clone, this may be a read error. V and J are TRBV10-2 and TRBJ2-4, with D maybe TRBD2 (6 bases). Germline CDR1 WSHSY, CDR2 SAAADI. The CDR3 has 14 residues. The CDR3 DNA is TGCGCCTGCAGTGTTGGGGGGTCCCTAAACATTCAGTACTTC. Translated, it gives CACSVGGSLNIQYF.

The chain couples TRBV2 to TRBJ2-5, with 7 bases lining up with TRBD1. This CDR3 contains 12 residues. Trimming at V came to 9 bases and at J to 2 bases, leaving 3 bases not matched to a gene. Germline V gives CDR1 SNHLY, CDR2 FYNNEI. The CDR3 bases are TGTGCCAGTGAGGGACAGCAAGAGACCCAGTACTTC. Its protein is CASEGQQETQYF.

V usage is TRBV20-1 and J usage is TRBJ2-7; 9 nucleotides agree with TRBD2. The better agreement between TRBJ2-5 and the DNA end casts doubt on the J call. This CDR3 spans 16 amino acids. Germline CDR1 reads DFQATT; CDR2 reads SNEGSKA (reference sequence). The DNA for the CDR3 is TGCAGTGCTAGGGGGGCTAGCGGGACCTCTCGAGAGACCCAGTACTTC. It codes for CSARGASGTSRETQYF.

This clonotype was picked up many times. The CDR3 is CASSYLRRVQGKLFF. Here the CDR3 DNA reads TGTGCCAGCAGTTACCTTCGTAGGGTCCAAGGAAAACTGTTTTTT. The chain links TRBV6-5 to TRBJ1-4, with D unresolved. The CDR3 contains 15 residues. Germline V gene sequence: CDR1 MNHEY, CDR2 SVGAGI. Deletions cut 2 bases from V and 10 bases from J, with 17 bases between.

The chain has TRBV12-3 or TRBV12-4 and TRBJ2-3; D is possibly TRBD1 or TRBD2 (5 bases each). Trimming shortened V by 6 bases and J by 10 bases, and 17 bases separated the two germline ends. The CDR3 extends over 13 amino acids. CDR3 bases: TGTGCCAGCAGCACCGGGACCCCAAGAGCGCAGTATTTT. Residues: CASSTGTPRAQYF.

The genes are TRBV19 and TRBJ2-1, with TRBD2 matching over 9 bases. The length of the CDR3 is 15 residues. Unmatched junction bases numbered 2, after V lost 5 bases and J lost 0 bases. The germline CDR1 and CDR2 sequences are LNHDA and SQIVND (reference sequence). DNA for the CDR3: TGTGCCAGTAGTCCGGGACTAGCCTCCTACAATGAGCAGTTCTTC. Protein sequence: CASSPGLASYNEQFF. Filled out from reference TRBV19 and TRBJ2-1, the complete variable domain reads DGGITQSPKYLFRKEGQNVTLSCEQNLNHDAMYWYRQDPGQGLRLIYYSQIVNDFQKGDIAEGYSVSREKKESFPLTVTSAQKNPTAFYLCASSPGLASYNEQFFGPGTRLTVL.

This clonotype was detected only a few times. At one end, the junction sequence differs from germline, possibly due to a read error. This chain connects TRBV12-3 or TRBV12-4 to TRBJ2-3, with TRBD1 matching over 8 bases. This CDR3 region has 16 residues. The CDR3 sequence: CTSSPPWTGFGDTQYF. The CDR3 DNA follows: TGTACCAGCAGTCCTCCTTGGACAGGGTTTGGAGATACGCAGTATTTT.

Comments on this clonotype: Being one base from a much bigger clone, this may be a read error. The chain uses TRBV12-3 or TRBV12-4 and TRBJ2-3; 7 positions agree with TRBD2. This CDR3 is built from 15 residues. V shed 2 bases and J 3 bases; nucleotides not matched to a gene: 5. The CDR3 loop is CASSLMAGGTDTQYF. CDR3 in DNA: TGTGCCAGCAGTTTAATGGCCGGGGGGACAGATACGCAGTATTTT.

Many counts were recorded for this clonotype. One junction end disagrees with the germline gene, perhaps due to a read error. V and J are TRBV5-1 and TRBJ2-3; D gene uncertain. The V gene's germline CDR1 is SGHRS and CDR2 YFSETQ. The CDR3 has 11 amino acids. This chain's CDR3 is CASSLADTQYF. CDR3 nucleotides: TGTGCCAGCAGCTTAGCAGATACGCAGTATTTT.

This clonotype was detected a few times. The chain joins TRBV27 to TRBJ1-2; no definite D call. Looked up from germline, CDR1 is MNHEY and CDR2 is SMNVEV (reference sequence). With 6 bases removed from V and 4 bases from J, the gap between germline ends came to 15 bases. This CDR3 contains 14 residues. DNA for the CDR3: TGTGCCAGCAGGGAGGCGGGGTATGGCTATGGCTACACCTTC. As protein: CASREAGYGYGYTF.

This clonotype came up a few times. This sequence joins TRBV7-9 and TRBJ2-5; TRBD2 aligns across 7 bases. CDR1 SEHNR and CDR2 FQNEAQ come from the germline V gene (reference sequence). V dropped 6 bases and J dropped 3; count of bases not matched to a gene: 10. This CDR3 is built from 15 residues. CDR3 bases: TGTGCCAGCAGTCAAATAGCGGGCAACGAAGAGACCCAGTACTTC. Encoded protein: CASSQIAGNEETQYF.

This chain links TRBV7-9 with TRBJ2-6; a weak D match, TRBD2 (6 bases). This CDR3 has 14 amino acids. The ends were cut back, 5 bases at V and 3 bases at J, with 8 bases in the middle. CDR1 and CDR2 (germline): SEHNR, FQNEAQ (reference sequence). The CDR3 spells CASSGGVGANVLTF. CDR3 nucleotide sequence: TGTGCCAGCAGCGGAGGGGTTGGGGCCAACGTCCTGACTTTC.

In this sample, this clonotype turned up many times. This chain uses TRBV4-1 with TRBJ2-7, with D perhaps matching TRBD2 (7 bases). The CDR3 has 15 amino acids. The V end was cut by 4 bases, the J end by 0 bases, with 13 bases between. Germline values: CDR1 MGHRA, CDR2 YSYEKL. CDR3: CASSLTGGLSYEQYF. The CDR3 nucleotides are TGCGCCAGCAGCCTGACCGGGGGGCTCTCCTACGAGCAGTACTTC.

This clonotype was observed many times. The CDR3 bases are TGCAGCGTATTATCGGACAGGTCCTACGAGCAGTACTTC. It is translated as CSVLSDRSYEQYF. The chain is built from TRBV29-1 and TRBJ2-7; 7 bases match TRBD1. This CDR3 has 13 amino acids. Trimming removed 6 bases from V and 1 base from J; junction bases left unmatched: 6. The germline V gene encodes CDR1 SQVTM and CDR2 ANQGSEA.

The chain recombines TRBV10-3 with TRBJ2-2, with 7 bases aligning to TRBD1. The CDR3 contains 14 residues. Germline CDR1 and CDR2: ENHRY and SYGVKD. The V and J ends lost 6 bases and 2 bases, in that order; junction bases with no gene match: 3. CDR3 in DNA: TGTGCCATCAGGTGGGACAGCAACACCGGGGAGCTGTTTTTT. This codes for CAIRWDSNTGELFF.

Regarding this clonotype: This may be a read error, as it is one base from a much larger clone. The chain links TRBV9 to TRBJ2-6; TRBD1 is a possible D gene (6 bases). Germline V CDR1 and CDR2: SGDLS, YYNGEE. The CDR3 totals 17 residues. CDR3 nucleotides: TGTGCCAACAGCCACAGCAGGGGAAGCTCTGGGGCCAACGTCCTGACTTTC. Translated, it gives CANSHSRGSSGANVLTF. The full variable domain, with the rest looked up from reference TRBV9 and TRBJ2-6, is DSGVTQTPKHLITATGQRVTLRCSPRSGDLSVYWYQQSLDQGLQFLIQYYNGEERAKGNILERFSAQQFPDLHSELNLSSLELGDSALYFCANSHSRGSSGANVLTFGAGSRLTVL.

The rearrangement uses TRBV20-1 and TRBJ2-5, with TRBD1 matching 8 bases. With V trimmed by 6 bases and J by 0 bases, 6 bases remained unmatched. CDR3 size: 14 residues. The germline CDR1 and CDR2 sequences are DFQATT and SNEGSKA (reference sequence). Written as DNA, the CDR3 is TGCAGTGCCAGGGACAGGCTGTACCAAGAGACCCAGTACTTC. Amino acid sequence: CSARDRLYQETQYF.

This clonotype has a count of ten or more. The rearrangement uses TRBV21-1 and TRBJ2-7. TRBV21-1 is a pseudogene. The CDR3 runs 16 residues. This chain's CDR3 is CASSKVPIEEPYEQYF. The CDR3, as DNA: TGTGCCAGCAGCAAAGTTCCCATTGAGGAACCCTACGAGCAGTACTTC.

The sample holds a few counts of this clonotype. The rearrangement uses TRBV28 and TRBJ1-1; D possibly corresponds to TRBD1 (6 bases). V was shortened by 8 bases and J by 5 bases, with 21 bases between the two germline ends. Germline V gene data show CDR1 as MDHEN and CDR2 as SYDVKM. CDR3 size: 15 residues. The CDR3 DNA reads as TGTGCCAGCCACACAACAACAGGGTCCGAAACTGAAGCTTTCTTT. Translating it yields CASHTTTGSETEAFF.

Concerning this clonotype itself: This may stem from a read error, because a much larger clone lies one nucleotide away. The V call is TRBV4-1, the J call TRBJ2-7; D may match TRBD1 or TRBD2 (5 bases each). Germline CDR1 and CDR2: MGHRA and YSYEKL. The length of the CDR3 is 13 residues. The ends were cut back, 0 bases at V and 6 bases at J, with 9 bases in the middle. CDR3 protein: CASSQEYGGEQYF. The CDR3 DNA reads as TGCGCCAGCAGCCAAGAGTATGGGGGCGAGCAGTACTTC.

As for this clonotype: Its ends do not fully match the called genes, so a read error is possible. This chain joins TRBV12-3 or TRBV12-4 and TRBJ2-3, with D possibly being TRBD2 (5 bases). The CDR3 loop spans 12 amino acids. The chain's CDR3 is CASRVRADMQYF. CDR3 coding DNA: TGTGCCAGCAGAGTGAGGGCAGATATGCAGTATTTT.

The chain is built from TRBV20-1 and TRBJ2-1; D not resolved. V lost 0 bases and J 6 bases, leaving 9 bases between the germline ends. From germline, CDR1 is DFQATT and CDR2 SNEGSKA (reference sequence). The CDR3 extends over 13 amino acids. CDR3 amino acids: CSARDPIRNEQFF. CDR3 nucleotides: TGCAGTGCTAGAGATCCGATTCGCAATGAGCAGTTCTTC.

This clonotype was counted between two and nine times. The CDR3 is CATSRDPPQPSYNSPLHF. CDR3 coding DNA: TGTGCCACCAGCAGAGACCCCCCACAGCCCTCCTATAATTCACCCCTCCACTTT. The chain links TRBV15 to TRBJ1-6; D is ambiguous. Germline CDR1 and CDR2: LNHNV and YYDKDF (reference sequence). V lost 0 bases and J lost 0, with 12 bases in between. The CDR3 covers 18 residues.

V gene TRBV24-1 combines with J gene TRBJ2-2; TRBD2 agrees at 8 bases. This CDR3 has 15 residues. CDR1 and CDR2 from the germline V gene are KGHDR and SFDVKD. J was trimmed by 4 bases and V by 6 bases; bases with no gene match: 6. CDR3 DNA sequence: TGTGCCACCAGTTTAGCGGGATACCGCACCGGGGAGCTGTTTTTT. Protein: CATSLAGYRTGELFF.